What follows are 30 T cell receptor beta chains derived from one specimen sequenced in a study of vaccination and CD4 T cells after COVID-19. Cultured CD4+ T-cell DNA underwent Oncomine TCR Beta short-read sequencing. TCRdb re-called the PCR reads with MiXCR, one entry per CDR3 protein. The sample lists around 9,200 distinct CDR3 sequences, less than 55% occurring once. Treatment in this sample: roughly ten-day PBMC culture with coronavirus spike peptide pools or control peptides (ViraFEST assay). For these TCRs, the target antigens are not known. The specimen was CD4+ T cells from blood, cultured in vitro. These receptors all come from a human donor who had recovered from COVID-19.

V gene TRBV21-1 combines with J gene TRBJ2-3. TRBV21-1 is recorded as a pseudogene. The CDR3 consists of 14 residues. CDR3 region: CASSKNLCTDTQYF. CDR3 in DNA: TGTGCCAGCAGCAAAAATCTGTGCACAGATACGCAGTATTTT.

This clonotype was counted between two and nine times. CDR3 region: CASSSADREAFF. The DNA for the CDR3 is TGTGCCAGCAGTTCCGCGGACAGGGAAGCTTTCTTT. The V call is TRBV6-2 or TRBV6-3, the J call TRBJ1-1; TRBD1 agrees at 7 bases. The CDR3 covers 12 residues. After removal of 4 bases from V and 8 bases from J, the junction contained 4 bases not matched to a gene. CDR1 is MNHEY and CDR2 is SVGEGT in the germline V gene.

This clonotype was counted a single time. This chain uses TRBV24-1 with TRBJ2-2; D possibly corresponds to TRBD2 (7 bases). Per germline, CDR1 KGHDR and CDR2 SFDVKD. CDR3 size: 14 residues. The germline V and J ends were trimmed by 5 bases and 5 bases, with 11 bases remaining between them. CDR3 sequence (DNA): TGTGCCACCAGTGCGGGGGGCTTAACCGGGGAGCTGTTTTTT. This translates into CATSAGGLTGELFF.

Only a few counts were recorded for this clonotype. This chain joins TRBV6-5 and TRBJ1-2; 10 positions match TRBD1. Germline CDR1 reads MNHEY; CDR2 reads SVGAGI. Unmatched junction bases numbered 13, after V lost 0 bases and J lost 6 bases. The CDR3 is made up of 18 amino acids. This CDR3 is CASSYSPTRTGGFNGYTF. For the CDR3, the DNA is TGTGCCAGCAGTTACTCCCCAACCCGGACAGGGGGATTCAATGGCTACACCTTC.

The chain joins TRBV2 to TRBJ1-1; D possibly corresponds to TRBD1 (5 bases). Germline V gene lookup returns CDR1 SNHLY and CDR2 FYNNEI. The V end was cut by 6 bases, the J end by 0 bases, with 8 bases between. This CDR3 has 13 amino acids. CDR3 loop: CASRGTLNTEAFF. CDR3 sequence (DNA): TGTGCCAGCAGGGGGACGTTGAACACTGAAGCTTTCTTT.

This clonotype was observed a few times. This chain links TRBV27 with TRBJ2-1; maybe TRBD1 (5 bases). The germline V gene encodes CDR1 MNHEY and CDR2 SMNVEV (reference sequence). CDR3 length equals 15 residues. Trimming shortened V by 7 bases and J by 4 bases, and 17 bases separated the two germline ends. The CDR3 nucleotides read TGTGCCAGCACCCCTGGCAGGGCAGTATACAATGAGCAGTTCTTC. Encoded protein: CASTPGRAVYNEQFF.

CDR3 sequence (DNA): TGTGCCAGCAGTTCCCCGGGGCTAGGGGAGCAGTACTTC. It specifies CASSSPGLGEQYF. The chain is built from TRBV6-5 and TRBJ2-7, with D possibly called TRBD1 or TRBD2 (5 bases each). The germline V gene encodes CDR1 MNHEY and CDR2 SVGAGI. This CDR3 is built from 13 residues. V was clipped by 4 bases and J by 7 bases, with 14 bases between them.

This clonotype came up a few times. V gene TRBV7-3 combines with J gene TRBJ2-2; the match to TRBD2 covers 9 bases. J was trimmed by 6 bases and V by 2 bases; bases with no gene match: 1. CDR3 length: 14 residues. The germline gives CDR1 SGHTA, CDR2 FQGTGA. Here the CDR3 reads CASSLAGGAGELFF. The CDR3 DNA reads as TGTGCCAGCAGCTTAGCGGGAGGGGCCGGGGAGCTGTTTTTT.

This clonotype was detected once. The chain has TRBV7-8 and TRBJ2-5; tentatively, D is TRBD1 or TRBD2 (5 bases each). V shed 5 bases and J shed 5 bases, with 15 bases lying between them. CDR3 length: 14 residues. CDR1 SGHVS and CDR2 FQNEAQ come from the germline V gene. The CDR3 bases are TGTGCCAGCAGCCCCCGGGACGGAGAGGAGACCCAGTACTTC. It translates to CASSPRDGEETQYF.

The chain combines TRBV27 with TRBJ2-7, with 9 bases aligning to TRBD2. The germline gives CDR1 MNHEY, CDR2 SMNVEV (reference sequence). This CDR3 contains 15 residues. V lost 4 bases to trimming and J lost 4 bases; unmatched junction nucleotides: 8. CDR3 nucleotide sequence: TGTGCCAGCAGTTCTTTAGCGGGAGCAGGTTACGAGCAGTACTTC. This sequence encodes CASSSLAGAGYEQYF.

The J gene is TRBJ1-2, the V gene TRBV12-3 or TRBV12-4; D not resolved. Trimming left V 3 bases short and J 3 bases short, with 14 bases between. This CDR3 spans 15 amino acids. This chain's CDR3 is CASSLGRRLYYGYTF. Written as DNA, the CDR3 is TGTGCCAGCAGTTTGGGGAGACGCCTTTACTATGGCTACACCTTC.

In nucleotides, the CDR3 is TGTGCCAGCAGCTTAGAAGTCTTGGGACAGGGAAGTCGATTCTACGAGCAGTACTTC. Protein sequence: CASSLEVLGQGSRFYEQYF. The V call is TRBV7-8, the J call TRBJ2-7; 9 nucleotides agree with TRBD1. Losses at the gene ends were 1 base for V and 3 bases for J; bases not matched to a gene: 16. The CDR3 is made up of 19 amino acids. Germline V gene sequence: CDR1 SGHVS, CDR2 FQNEAQ. The whole variable domain, filled in from reference TRBV7-8 and TRBJ2-7, reads GAGVSQSPRYKVAKRGQDVALRCDPISGHVSLFWYQQALGQGPEFLTYFQNEAQLDKSGLPSDRFFAERPEGSVSTLKIQRTQQEDSAVYLCASSLEVLGQGSRFYEQYFGPGTRLTVT.

This clonotype was seen only once. The rearrangement joins TRBV25-1 to TRBJ1-5; no clear D gene. Germline CDR1 is MGHDK and CDR2 is SYGVNS. Trimming took 0 bases from V and 5 from J, leaving 2 bases between them. This CDR3 has 12 residues. The CDR3 sequence is CASSEYDQPQHF. The CDR3 DNA sequence: TGTGCCAGCAGTGAATATGATCAGCCCCAGCATTTT.

The chain combines TRBV5-4 with TRBJ2-5, with 14 bases fitting TRBD2. This CDR3 has 16 residues. CDR1 is SGHNT and CDR2 is YYREEE in the germline V gene (reference sequence). The V segment lost 2 bases and the J segment 3 bases; nucleotides outside the gene matches: 3. The CDR3, as DNA: TGTGCCAGCAGCTTCCCGACTAGCGGGGGGGAAGAGACCCAGTACTTC. Translating gives CASSFPTSGGEETQYF.

This sequence joins TRBV5-5 and TRBJ1-6, with 7 bases that match TRBD1. Germline loops: CDR1 SGHKS, CDR2 YYEKEE (reference sequence). V trimming: 1 base; J trimming: 9 bases; junction bases outside the gene matches: 7. The CDR3 runs to 15 residues. The CDR3 loop reads CASSLRTGEGSPLHF. The CDR3 region has the DNA TGTGCCAGCAGCTTGAGAACAGGGGAAGGTTCACCCCTCCACTTT.

The chain couples TRBV7-2 to TRBJ2-1, with 7 bases that match TRBD1. The J call may not be correct, given that the DNA end is closer to TRBJ2-7. CDR3 size: 14 residues. The germline V gene encodes CDR1 SGHTA and CDR2 FQGNSA. The CDR3 DNA follows: TGTGCCAGCAGTAAAAACAGGGGATCCTACGAGCAGTACTTC. This gives the protein CASSKNRGSYEQYF.

The gene calls are TRBV10-1 and TRBJ2-5; 8 bases align to TRBD1. The CDR3 extends over 16 amino acids. V trimming: 2 bases; J trimming: 5 bases; junction bases outside the gene matches: 10. Germline CDR1 is WNHNN and CDR2 is SYGVQD (reference sequence). In DNA, the CDR3 is TGCGCCAGCAGTGAGGGGGTCAGGGGGCTCGAGGAGACCCAGTACTTC. Translation gives CASSEGVRGLEETQYF.

The chain recombines TRBV7-6 with TRBJ1-5; the D gene is possibly TRBD1 (6 bases). V shed 1 base and J shed 4 bases, with 11 bases lying between them. The CDR3 spans 15 residues. The germline gives CDR1 SGHVS, CDR2 FNYEAQ. The CDR3: CASSLGRGWNQPQHF. In DNA form, the CDR3 reads TGTGCCAGCAGCTTAGGCAGGGGTTGGAATCAGCCCCAGCATTTT.

The chain recombines TRBV27 with TRBJ2-1; 9 bases line up with TRBD2. Germline assignment: CDR1 MNHEY and CDR2 SMNVEV (reference sequence). V lost 8 bases to trimming and J lost 3 bases; unmatched junction nucleotides: 14. The CDR3 length is 17 residues. CDR3 region: CASQLMGGGAFYNEQFF. CDR3 DNA: TGTGCCAGCCAGTTGATGGGCGGGGGGGCATTCTACAATGAGCAGTTCTTC.

CDR3 nucleotides: TGCGCCAGCAGCCAAGAACCAGGGGCTCGTCGGCCCCAGCATTTT. Translated: CASSQEPGARRPQHF. The chain recombines TRBV4-1 with TRBJ1-5; D may be TRBD1 (6 bases). V was cut by 0 bases and J by 9 bases, with 15 bases left in between. This CDR3 spans 15 amino acids. Germline V CDR1 and CDR2: MGHRA, YSYEKL.

V gene TRBV18 combines with J gene TRBJ1-1, with a tentative D call TRBD1 (6 bases). V was pared by 3 bases and J by 1 base, with 15 bases between. This CDR3 comprises 16 residues. Germline V gene sequence: CDR1 KGHSH, CDR2 LQKENI. DNA for the CDR3: TGTGCCAGCTCACCGGTACTACAGGGCCAGAACACTGAAGCTTTCTTT. Protein product: CASSPVLQGQNTEAFF.

The chain joins TRBV10-1 to TRBJ1-2; possible D gene TRBD1, 5 bases. With 2 bases removed from V and 3 bases from J, the gap between germline ends came to 16 bases. CDR1 WNHNN and CDR2 SYGVQD come from the germline V gene (reference sequence). The CDR3 consists of 16 residues. DNA for the CDR3: TGCGCCAGCAGTGAGATGGGGGAGCAGTACCACTATGGCTACACCTTC. It codes for CASSEMGEQYHYGYTF.

CDR3 protein: CASSSPRPGLNYGYTF. CDR3 nucleotides: TGTGCCAGCAGCTCCCCAAGGCCCGGGCTTAACTATGGCTACACCTTC. The chain is built from TRBV7-2 and TRBJ1-2; D is unresolved. V lost 4 bases and J 1 base, leaving 16 bases between the germline ends. CDR3 size: 16 residues. Germline CDR1 and CDR2: SGHTA and FQGNSA.

This clonotype was counted a few times. The rearrangement joins TRBV20-1 to TRBJ2-1, with 9 nucleotides matching TRBD2. The CDR3 runs 14 residues. V lost 1 base and J lost 9; bases outside the gene matches: 7. Germline lookup yields CDR1 DFQATT and CDR2 SNEGSKA (reference sequence). CDR3 DNA: TGCAGTGCTAGAGCGGCTAGCGGGATTACTGAGCAGTTCTTC. Its translation: CSARAASGITEQFF.

The chain recombines TRBV7-8 with TRBJ1-2; a weak D match, TRBD1 (5 bases). Germline CDR1 SGHVS, CDR2 FQNEAQ. The CDR3 contains 17 residues. V was pared by 1 base and J by 0 bases, with 15 bases between. The CDR3 reads CASSLESGRGTNYGYTF. CDR3 coding DNA: TGTGCCAGCAGCTTAGAGTCTGGTAGGGGAACTAACTATGGCTACACCTTC.

The V and J genes are TRBV19 and TRBJ1-1; TRBD1 aligns across 7 bases. CDR3 length equals 15 residues. The trim removed 6 bases at V and 2 bases at J, leaving 9 bases unmatched. CDR1 LNHDA and CDR2 SQIVND come from the germline V gene (reference sequence). The CDR3 protein is CASRADGTANTEAFF. The DNA for the CDR3 is TGTGCCAGTAGAGCCGATGGGACAGCTAACACTGAAGCTTTCTTT.

This clonotype turned up a few times. The CDR3 bases are TGTGCCAGCAGCCCACGAGGGACCGGTGATACGCAGTATTTT. Residues: CASSPRGTGDTQYF. The rearrangement joins TRBV7-9 to TRBJ2-3; D possibly matches TRBD1 or TRBD2 (5 bases each). The length of the CDR3 is 14 residues. Looked up from germline, CDR1 is SEHNR and CDR2 is FQNEAQ (reference sequence). V lost 5 bases to trimming and J lost 6 bases, with 15 bases between them.

J is TRBJ2-7 and V is TRBV15, with TRBD2 matching over 8 bases. Looked up from germline, CDR1 is LNHNV and CDR2 is YYDKDF (reference sequence). V shed 0 bases, J shed 6 bases, and the junction held 10 bases outside the gene matches. CDR3 length equals 16 residues. CDR3 bases: TGTGCCACCAGCAGAGATTATAGCGGGATCATCAGCGAGCAGTACTTC. It yields the protein CATSRDYSGIISEQYF.

This clonotype occurred a few times. The genes are TRBV5-4 and TRBJ1-1; 9 bases align to TRBD1. V gave up 4 bases and J gave up 4 bases; unmatched junction bases: 5. Germline lookup yields CDR1 SGHNT and CDR2 YYREEE (reference sequence). CDR3 length: 14 residues. CDR3 in amino acids: CASSIQGAVTEAFF. The DNA for the CDR3 is TGTGCCAGCAGCATACAGGGGGCTGTCACTGAAGCTTTCTTT.

This clonotype was seen a few times. The CDR3 nucleotides read TGTGCCACCAGCAAGACAGGGACAGGCTCTTTGGGCTACACCTTC. This encodes CATSKTGTGSLGYTF. The chain links TRBV15 to TRBJ1-2, with 8 bases aligning to TRBD1. V lost 4 bases to trimming and J lost 8 bases; unmatched junction nucleotides: 12. CDR3 length equals 15 residues. The germline V gene has CDR1 LNHNV and CDR2 YYDKDF (reference sequence).